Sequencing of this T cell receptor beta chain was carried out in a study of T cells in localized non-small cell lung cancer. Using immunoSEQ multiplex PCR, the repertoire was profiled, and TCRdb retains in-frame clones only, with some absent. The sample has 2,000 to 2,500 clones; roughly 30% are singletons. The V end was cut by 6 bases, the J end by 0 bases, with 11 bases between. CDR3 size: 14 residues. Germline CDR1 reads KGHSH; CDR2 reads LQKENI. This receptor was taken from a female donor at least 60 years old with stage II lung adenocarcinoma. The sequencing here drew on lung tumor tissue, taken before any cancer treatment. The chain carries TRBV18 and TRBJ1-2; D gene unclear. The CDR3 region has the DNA TGTGCCAGCTCTCCGGACCTTGCTAACTATGGCTACACCTTC. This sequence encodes CASSPDLANYGYTF.